A selection of T cell receptor beta chains follows, all from one sample in a study of shared clonotypes between healthy human individuals. Sequencing was performed with immunoSEQ multiplex PCR; in TCRdb, only in-frame clones are kept and a portion is missing. The sample shows roughly 2.2 million clones, approximately 93% of them seen only once. Sequenced input: naive CD4+ T cells from PBMCs. The origin of the receptors is a man aged 18 to 29 in good health. Some clones in this sample may be carry-over from other donors' samples. Each CDR3 is given with its conserved first and last residue. Each record gives: clone size, J gene, D gene, V gene, CDR3 protein, CDR3 DNA. A D gene is named only where the DNA matches it firmly. Clone size is given for some rows only: seen once, a few or many times, or a class if the clone is expanded.

>.|TRBJ1-3|.|TRBV9
CASSVVSGGPGNTIYF
TGTGCCAGCAGCGTAGTGAGCGGGGGACCTGGAAACACCATATATTTT
>.|TRBJ2-7|TRBD1|TRBV4-1
CASSHEGQGRIEQYF
TGCGCCAGCAGCCATGAGGGACAGGGTAGGATCGAGCAGTACTTC
>.|TRBJ1-5|.|TRBV19
CASSWGNQPQHF
TGTGCCAGTAGTTGGGGAAATCAGCCCCAGCATTTT
>.|TRBJ2-7|.|TRBV2
CASRQDGEQYF
TGTGCCAGCAGGCAAGACGGCGAGCAGTACTTC
>.|TRBJ2-2|.|TRBV11-3
CASSFTGGTGELFF
TGTGCCAGCAGCTTTACGGGCGGCACCGGGGAGCTGTTTTTT
>.|TRBJ1-3|.|TRBV5-4
CASSTQRENTIYF
TGTGCCAGCAGCACCCAACGGGAAAACACCATATATTTT
>.|TRBJ1-1|.|TRBV29-1
CSTGGGAVTEAFF
TGCAGCACAGGCGGGGGGGCGGTCACTGAAGCTTTCTTT
>.|TRBJ1-1|.|TRBV19
CASSGGPMNTEAFF
TGTGCCAGTAGTGGGGGGCCCATGAACACTGAAGCTTTCTTT
>.|TRBJ1-2|TRBD1|TRBV6-6
CASSYRGQLSYGYTF
TGTGCCAGCAGTTACCGGGGACAGCTTTCCTATGGCTACACCTTC
>.|TRBJ2-5|TRBD1|TRBV2
CASRGQGRETQYF
TGTGCCAGCCGGGGACAGGGCAGAGAGACCCAGTACTTC
>.|TRBJ2-5|.|TRBV2
CASSVLTESTTQYF
TGTGCCAGCAGTGTCCTTACGGAATCCACTACCCAGTACTTC
>.|TRBJ1-2|.|TRBV27
CASSLSRRTINYGYTF
TGTGCCAGCAGTTTATCTCGCAGGACAATTAACTATGGCTACACCTTC
>.|TRBJ2-1|TRBD2|TRBV5-1
CASSPGLAEYNEQFF
TGCGCCAGCAGCCCCGGACTAGCGGAGTACAATGAGCAGTTCTTC
>.|TRBJ2-1|.|TRBV11-1
CASSPSGESYNEQFF
TGTGCCAGCAGCCCCTCCGGGGAGTCCTACAATGAGCAGTTCTTC
>.|TRBJ2-5|TRBD2|TRBV25-1
CASSEPRGELETQYF
TGTGCCAGCAGTGAACCCCGGGGGGAGTTGGAGACCCAGTACTTC
>.|TRBJ2-3|.|TRBV18
CASSPPSTDTQYF
TGTGCCAGCTCACCACCGTCAACAGATACGCAGTATTTT
>.|TRBJ2-3|TRBD1|TRBV10-3
CAISESRGQGYAGTQYF
TGTGCCATCAGTGAGTCGAGGGGACAGGGTTATGCGGGTACGCAGTATTTT
>.|TRBJ1-2|.|TRBV19
CASSIDRDGYGYTF
TGTGCCAGTAGTATAGACAGGGATGGGTATGGCTACACCTTC
>.|TRBJ1-3|.|TRBV11-2
CASSWGHRASGNTIYF
TGTGCCAGCAGCTGGGGTCACAGGGCCTCTGGAAACACCATATATTTT
>.|TRBJ2-7|TRBD1|TRBV5-4
CASSSQGFSSYEQYF
TGTGCCAGCAGCTCACAGGGGTTCAGCTCCTACGAGCAGTACTTC
>.|TRBJ1-1|TRBD1|TRBV5-1
CASSPGTANTEAFF
TGCGCCAGCAGTCCCGGGACAGCGAACACTGAAGCTTTCTTT
>.|TRBJ1-3|.|TRBV7-3
CASSISGEAGNTIYF
TGTGCCAGCAGCATATCAGGGGAGGCTGGAAACACCATATATTTT
>.|TRBJ2-5|.|TRBV11-2
CASSQGPSQETQYF
TGTGCCAGCAGCCAAGGACCCAGCCAAGAGACCCAGTACTTC
>.|TRBJ2-3|TRBD1|TRBV2
CASRDRDTQYF
TGTGCCAGCCGGGACAGGGATACGCAGTATTTT
>once|TRBJ2-1|.|TRBV5-1
CASSLVASVYNEQFF
TGCGCCAGCAGCTTGGTTGCTAGCGTCTACAATGAGCAGTTCTTC
>.|TRBJ2-2|.|TRBV6-4
CASKGQTNTGELFF
TGTGCCAGCAAAGGACAAACGAACACCGGGGAGCTGTTTTTT
>.|TRBJ1-2|.|TRBV7-9
CASSLTGIIYGYTF
TGTGCCAGCAGCTTAACAGGGATCATCTATGGCTACACCTTC
>.|TRBJ1-2|.|TRBV30
CASDSALDGYTF
TGTGCCTCCGACTCTGCCCTGGATGGCTACACCTTC
>.|TRBJ1-5|TRBD1|TRBV7-9
CASSLARGTGENQPQHF
TGTGCCAGCAGCTTAGCGAGGGGGACAGGGGAGAATCAGCCCCAGCATTTT
>once|TRBJ2-7|.|TRBV4-1
CASSQSLTWVGEQYF
TGCGCCAGCAGCCAATCTCTTACGTGGGTAGGCGAGCAGTACTTC
>.|TRBJ2-7|TRBD1|TRBV10-2
CASKTGQGSYEQYF
TGCGCCAGCAAGACGGGACAGGGCTCCTACGAGCAGTACTTC
>.|TRBJ1-4|.|TRBV6-6
CASSYGYNEKLFF
TGTGCCAGCAGTTACGGCTATAATGAAAAACTGTTTTTT
>few|TRBJ1-5|.|TRBV18
CASSPDTGTNQPQHF
TGTGCCAGCTCACCGGACACAGGGACCAATCAGCCCCAGCATTTT
>.|TRBJ2-7|.|TRBV6-6
CASSYRDGEQYF
TGTGCCAGCAGTTACAGGGACGGCGAGCAGTACTTC
>.|TRBJ1-1|.|TRBV5-1
CASSAAEGEAFF
TGCGCCAGCAGCGCCGCCGAAGGGGAAGCTTTCTTT
>.|TRBJ2-5|TRBD1|TRBV5-1
CASSLNYRGETQYF
TGCGCCAGCAGCTTGAATTACAGGGGAGAGACCCAGTACTTC
>.|TRBJ1-1|.|TRBV18
CASSPSNLYEKAFF
TGTGCCAGCTCACCATCGAATCTGTACGAAAAAGCTTTCTTT
>.|TRBJ2-7|.|TRBV5-1
CASSLAASSGREQYF
TGCGCCAGCAGCTTGGCCGCCAGCTCAGGGAGGGAGCAGTACTTC
>.|TRBJ1-1|.|TRBV11-3
CASSLDGRGGSAEAFF
TGTGCCAGCAGCTTAGATGGTAGGGGCGGGAGCGCTGAAGCTTTCTTT
>.|TRBJ2-5|TRBD2|TRBV5-1
CASSLVSSGEETQYF
TGCGCCAGCAGCTTGGTGTCTAGCGGGGAAGAGACCCAGTACTTC
>.|TRBJ2-2|TRBD1|TRBV19
CASSIPTGANTGELFF
TGTGCCAGTAGTATCCCGACAGGGGCGAACACCGGGGAGCTGTTTTTT
>.|TRBJ2-2|.|TRBV7-2
CASRHVLIEHTGELFF
TGTGCCAGCAGACACGTTTTAATTGAGCACACCGGGGAGCTGTTTTTT
>.|TRBJ2-2|.|TRBV6-1
CASRGITRNTGELFF
TGTGCCAGCAGGGGAATAACTAGGAACACCGGGGAGCTGTTTTTT
>.|TRBJ2-3|.|TRBV14
CASSQDLGGAEYF
TGTGCCAGCAGCCAAGATCTTGGTGGGGCTGAGTATTTT
>.|TRBJ1-3|.|TRBV28
CASSRRGLSGNTIYF
TGTGCCAGCAGTCGCCGCGGCCTGAGTGGAAACACCATATATTTT
>.|TRBJ2-1|.|TRBV7-6
CASSNEARSQYNEQFF
TGTGCCAGCAGTAACGAGGCGCGGTCCCAGTACAATGAGCAGTTCTTC
>.|TRBJ2-7|.|TRBV5-1
CASSLVQTPGEQYF
TGCGCCAGCAGCTTGGTCCAGACCCCGGGGGAGCAGTACTTC
>.|TRBJ1-2|TRBD1|TRBV9
CASSVQGDNNYGYTF
TGTGCCAGCAGCGTACAGGGGGACAATAACTATGGCTACACCTTC
>.|TRBJ2-5|.|TRBV5-4
CASSWGVGETQYF
TGTGCCAGCAGCTGGGGGGTAGGAGAGACCCAGTACTTC
>.|TRBJ1-1|.|TRBV18
CASSPSLWTGMNTEAFF
TGTGCCAGCTCACCTAGTTTATGGACCGGGATGAACACTGAAGCTTTCTTT
>.|TRBJ2-1|TRBD1|TRBV30
CAWSGDRGNYNEQFF
TGTGCCTGGAGTGGGGACAGGGGCAACTACAATGAGCAGTTCTTC
>.|TRBJ1-5|.|TRBV6-1
CASSDSGVGNQPQHF
TGTGCCAGCAGTGACTCAGGGGTGGGCAATCAGCCCCAGCATTTT
>.|TRBJ2-2|.|TRBV4-3
CASSPHDGELFF
TGCGCCAGCAGCCCGCATGACGGGGAGCTGTTTTTT
>.|TRBJ2-1|.|TRBV9
CASSVAPEGYNEQFF
TGTGCCAGCAGCGTAGCCCCAGAGGGCTACAATGAGCAGTTCTTC
>.|TRBJ1-3|.|TRBV4-1
CASSRGTGNSGNTIYF
TGCGCCAGCAGCCGGGGGACGGGAAACTCTGGAAACACCATATATTTT
>.|TRBJ2-7|TRBD1|TRBV18
CASSPRLDRGSEQYF
TGTGCCAGCTCACCACGACTGGACAGGGGAAGCGAGCAGTACTTC
>.|TRBJ2-3|TRBD2|TRBV7-9
CASSSGLAGNTDTQYF
TGTGCCAGCAGCTCTGGACTAGCGGGCAACACAGATACGCAGTATTTT
>.|TRBJ1-4|.|TRBV6-5
CASSSRAQIEGKLFF
TGTGCCAGCAGTTCGCGGGCCCAGATCGAAGGAAAACTGTTTTTT
>.|TRBJ1-2|TRBD1|TRBV13
CASSFRDRINYGYTF
TGTGCCAGCAGCTTTCGGGACAGGATTAACTATGGCTACACCTTC
>.|TRBJ2-7|.|TRBV5-4
CASSLGGSSSYEQYF
TGTGCCAGCAGCTTGGGCGGGTCTTCCTCCTACGAGCAGTACTTC